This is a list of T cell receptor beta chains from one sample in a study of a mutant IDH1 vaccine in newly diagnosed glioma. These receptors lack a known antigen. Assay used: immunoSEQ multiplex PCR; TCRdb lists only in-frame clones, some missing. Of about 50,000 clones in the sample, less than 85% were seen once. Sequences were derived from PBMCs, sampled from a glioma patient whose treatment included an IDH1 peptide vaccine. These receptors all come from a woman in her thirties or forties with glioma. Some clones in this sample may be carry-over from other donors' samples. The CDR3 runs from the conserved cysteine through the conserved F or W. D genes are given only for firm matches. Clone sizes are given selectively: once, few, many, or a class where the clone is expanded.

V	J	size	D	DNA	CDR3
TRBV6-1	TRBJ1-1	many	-	TGTGCCAGCAGTGAATATCAGGGAAACACTGAAGCTTTCTTT	CASSEYQGNTEAFF
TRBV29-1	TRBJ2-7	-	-	TGCAGCGTTCATGAAGGGTCCTACGAGCAGTACTTC	CSVHEGSYEQYF
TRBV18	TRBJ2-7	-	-	TGTGCCAGCTCACCACCTGGGGACCCGTCCTACGAGCAGTACTTC	CASSPPGDPSYEQYF
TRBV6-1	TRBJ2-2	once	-	TGTGCCAGCAGAGCAGTGTTTGGGGGCGCCGGGGAGCTGTTTTTT	CASRAVFGGAGELFF
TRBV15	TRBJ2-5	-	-	TGTGCCACCAGCAGAGATAAAAACAGGGTGGAGACCCAGTACTTC	CATSRDKNRVETQYF
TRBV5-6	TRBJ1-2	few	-	TGTGCCAGCAGCCCCCCGGCAGTTAACTATGGCTACACCTTC	CASSPPAVNYGYTF
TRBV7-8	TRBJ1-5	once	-	TGTGCCAGCAGAGGTAACGATCTGGGGCCCCAGCATTTT	CASRGNDLGPQHF
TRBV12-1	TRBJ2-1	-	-	TGTGCCAGCAGCTTTGCAGGAAAAGATGAGCAGTTCTTC	CASSFAGKDEQFF
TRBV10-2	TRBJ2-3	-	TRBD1	TGCGCCAGCAGTGATTTGAGGGGGCCTAGCACAGATACGCAGTATTTT	CASSDLRGPSTDTQYF
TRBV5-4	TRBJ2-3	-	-	TGTGCCAGCAACATTCTAGTGTCGGGACGCACAGATACGCAGTATTTT	CASNILVSGRTDTQYF
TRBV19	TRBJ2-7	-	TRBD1	TGTGCCACCCGGACAGGGAGATATGAGCAGTACTTC	CATRTGRYEQYF
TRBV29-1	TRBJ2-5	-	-	TGCAGCGTTGATCTGCACTCGCGACCCGGAGAGACCCAGTACTTC	CSVDLHSRPGETQYF
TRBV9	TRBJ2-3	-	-	TGTGCCAGCAGCGTAGGGGATTCCTCCTTCACAGATACGCAGTATTTT	CASSVGDSSFTDTQYF
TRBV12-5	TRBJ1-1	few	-	TGTGCTAGTGGTCACCGACAGGACACTGAAGCTTTCTTT	CASGHRQDTEAFF
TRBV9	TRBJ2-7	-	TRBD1	TGTGCCAGCAGCGCTCATGGGCAGGGGGAGTACGAGCAGTACTTC	CASSAHGQGEYEQYF
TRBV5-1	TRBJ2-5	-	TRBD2	TGCGCCAGCAGCGGGCGGGGGGCGTACCAAGAGACCCAGTACTTC	CASSGRGAYQETQYF
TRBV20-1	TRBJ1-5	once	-	TGCAGTGCTACCGACTCGAACCTCCAGCATTTT	CSATDSNLQHF
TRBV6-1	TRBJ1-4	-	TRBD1	TGTGCCAGCAGTAGGGACAGGACACGGGAAAAACTGTTTTTT	CASSRDRTREKLFF
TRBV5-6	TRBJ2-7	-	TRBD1	TGTGCCAGCAGCGCTGGGGGACAGGGAAGGAACGAGCAGTACTTC	CASSAGGQGRNEQYF
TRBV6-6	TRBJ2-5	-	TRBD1	TGTGCCAGCAGGGCTAAGGGGGCGCTTGAGACCCAGTACTTC	CASRAKGALETQYF
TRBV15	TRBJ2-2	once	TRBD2	TGTGCCACCAGCAGAGAAGCGGGGGGGCAGGGCGGGGAGCTGTTTTTT	CATSREAGGQGGELFF
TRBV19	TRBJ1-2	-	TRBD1	TGTGCCAGTTTATCAGGGACAGGGGACTATGGCTACACCTTC	CASLSGTGDYGYTF
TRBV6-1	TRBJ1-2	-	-	TGTGCCAGCAGGGCAGGGACCGTCAACTATGGCTACACCTTC	CASRAGTVNYGYTF
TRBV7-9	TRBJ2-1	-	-	TGTGCCAGCAGAGCCGTATCGGCACAGTACAATGAGCAGTTCTTC	CASRAVSAQYNEQFF
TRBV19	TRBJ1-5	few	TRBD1	TGTGCCAGTAGTATGGGGACAGGCAGAAGTCAGCCCCAGCATTTT	CASSMGTGRSQPQHF
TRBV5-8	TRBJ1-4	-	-	TGTGCCAGCAGCTTCGGAGGGGCGGGGGAAAAACTGTTTTTT	CASSFGGAGEKLFF
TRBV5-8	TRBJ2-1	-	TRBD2	TGTGCCAGCAGCTCGCCGGGACTAGGCTACAATGAGCAGTTCTTC	CASSSPGLGYNEQFF
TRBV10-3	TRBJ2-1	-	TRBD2	TGTGCCAGCCCCCCTCTAGCGGATCCAGAATCTTCCTACAATGAGCAGTTCTTC	CASPPLADPESSYNEQFF
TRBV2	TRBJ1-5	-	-	TGTGCCAGCAGGTTTAGCGGAGGTATCAATCAGCCCCAGCATTTT	CASRFSGGINQPQHF
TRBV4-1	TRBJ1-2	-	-	TGCGCCAGCAGCCAAGATGGACAGATCTATGGCTACACCTTC	CASSQDGQIYGYTF
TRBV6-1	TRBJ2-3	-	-	TGTGCCAGCAGTGTGGGGGGGGCTGGAGATACGCAGTATTTT	CASSVGGAGDTQYF
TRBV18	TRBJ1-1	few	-	TGTGCCAGCTCACCACCTCGCGATCAGGAGAAGAACACTGAAGCTTTCTTT	CASSPPRDQEKNTEAFF
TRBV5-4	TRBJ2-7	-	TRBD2	TGTGCCAGCAGCTGGCCGGGACAGCGGGGGGACGAGCAGTACTTC	CASSWPGQRGDEQYF
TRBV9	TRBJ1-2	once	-	TGTGCCAGCAGCGTGGGAGGGCAGGGCTATGGCTACACCTTC	CASSVGGQGYGYTF
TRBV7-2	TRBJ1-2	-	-	TGTGCCAGCAGCCTGGGGGTTTTCGGCTACACCTTC	CASSLGVFGYTF
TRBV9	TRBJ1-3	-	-	TGTGCCAGCAGCGTAGAATCGGGATCTGGAAACACCATATATTTT	CASSVESGSGNTIYF
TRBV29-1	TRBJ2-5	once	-	TGCAGCGGTTCAGGGGCGAACGGGGAGACCCAGTACTTC	CSGSGANGETQYF
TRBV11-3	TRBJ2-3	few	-	TGTGCCAGCAGCACCAACTTGCGAGGAGATACGCAGTATTTT	CASSTNLRGDTQYF
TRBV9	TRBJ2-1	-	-	TGTGCCAGCAGCGTAGTGGGAGCGTCCTACAATGAGCAGTTCTTC	CASSVVGASYNEQFF
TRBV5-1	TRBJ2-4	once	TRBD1	TGCGCCAGCAGCTTGGGACAGGGAACGAACATTCAGTACTTC	CASSLGQGTNIQYF
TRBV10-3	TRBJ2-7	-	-	TGTGCCACCATTGGCAGTTCCTCCTACGAGCAGTACTTC	CATIGSSSYEQYF
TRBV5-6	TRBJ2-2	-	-	TGTGCCAGCAGCTTGCCGGTAGCGAGGGAGCTGTTTTTT	CASSLPVARELFF
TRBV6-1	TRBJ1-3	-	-	TGTGCCACCTCCCCACCCCGCTCTGGAAACACCATATATTTT	CATSPPRSGNTIYF
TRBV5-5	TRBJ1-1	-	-	TGTGCCAGCAGCTTGGAAGTGAGGGCGGGTACTGAAGCTTTCTTT	CASSLEVRAGTEAFF
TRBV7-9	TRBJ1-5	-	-	TGTGCCAGCAGCTCATACGGTGGGGTGAGCAAGAGCAGCAATCAGCCCCAGCATTTT	CASSSYGGVSKSSNQPQHF
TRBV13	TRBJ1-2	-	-	TGTGCCAGCAGCACTCGGACGGCATCTAACTATGGCTACACCTTC	CASSTRTASNYGYTF
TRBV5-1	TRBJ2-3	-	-	TGCGCCAGCAACGTATGGAGCACAGATACGCAGTATTTT	CASNVWSTDTQYF
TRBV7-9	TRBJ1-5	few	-	TGTGCCAGCAGCCCCCCCGCAGGCCCCCAGCATTTT	CASSPPAGPQHF
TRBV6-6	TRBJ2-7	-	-	TGTGCCAGCAGTTCCCGGGGTGGAAAGCAGTACTTC	CASSSRGGKQYF
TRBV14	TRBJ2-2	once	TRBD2	TGTGCCAGCAGCCAAGCGACTAGCACGAACACCGGGGAGCTGTTTTTT	CASSQATSTNTGELFF
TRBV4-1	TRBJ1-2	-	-	TGCGCCAGCAGCCCGACAGTTGGGGATTACTACACCTTC	CASSPTVGDYYTF
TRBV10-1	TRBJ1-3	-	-	TGCGCCAGCAGCCAAAGTTCGGGAGCCTCTGGAAACACCATATATTTT	CASSQSSGASGNTIYF
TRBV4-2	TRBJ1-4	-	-	TGTGCCAGCAGCCAAGGGCGGGGGGCAATCACTAATGAAAAACTGTTTTTT	CASSQGRGAITNEKLFF
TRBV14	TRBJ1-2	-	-	TGTGCCAGCAGCCAAGGACCGGACAGCCAGATTTATGGCTACACCTTC	CASSQGPDSQIYGYTF
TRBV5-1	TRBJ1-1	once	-	TGCGCCAGCAGCTTGACAGCTTCGAACACTGAAGCTTTCTTT	CASSLTASNTEAFF
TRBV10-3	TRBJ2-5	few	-	TGTGCCCCTTTCTCATTCGGTAGCGGTAGTCAAGAGACCCAGTACTTC	CAPFSFGSGSQETQYF
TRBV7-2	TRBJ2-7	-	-	TGTGCCAGCAGCCGGCCCCGGAACGAGCAGTACTTC	CASSRPRNEQYF
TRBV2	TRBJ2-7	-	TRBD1	TGTGCCAGCGGGGGACAGGGGGAATACGAGCAGTACTTC	CASGGQGEYEQYF
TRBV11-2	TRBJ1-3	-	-	TGTGCCAGCAGCCCTCCCGGGGGGGTCACCATATATTTT	CASSPPGGVTIYF
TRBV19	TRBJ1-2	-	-	TGTGCCAGTAGTGGGGACCTACTGGAGGGCTACACCTTC	CASSGDLLEGYTF